The following is a T cell receptor beta chain sequence with its context. These data come from a study of blood T cell repertoires in COVID-19. As for the study in general: Donors in the United States, Italy and Spain gave samples during acute or convalescent COVID-19. In each case, the material was cDNA or gDNA derived from T cells, B-cell-depleted T cells, or PBMCs.

CDR3 length: 14 residues. Looked up from germline, CDR1 is SQVTM and CDR2 is ANQGSEA. Between the trimmed V and J ends, which lost 3 bases and 7 bases, there was a span of 16 bases. Original analysis: Scientists estimated how many nucleated cells there were by amplifying reference gene primers. Profiling relied on immunoSEQ multiplex PCR, and the TCRdb table lists in-frame clones only, not all of them. That table is the source of V, J and clone size, and D and trimming were worked out from the DNA. The profile shows hundreds of thousands of clones, around 85% of them singletons. This TCR derives from a man aged 50-60 years with active or convalescent COVID-19. The chain carries TRBV29-1 and TRBJ2-1; the D gene is possibly TRBD2 (6 bases). Sequencing used peripheral blood. The CDR3 reads CSVESEGAKNEQFF. CDR3 nucleotides: TGCAGCGTTGAGTCGGAGGGCGCGAAAAATGAGCAGTTCTTC.